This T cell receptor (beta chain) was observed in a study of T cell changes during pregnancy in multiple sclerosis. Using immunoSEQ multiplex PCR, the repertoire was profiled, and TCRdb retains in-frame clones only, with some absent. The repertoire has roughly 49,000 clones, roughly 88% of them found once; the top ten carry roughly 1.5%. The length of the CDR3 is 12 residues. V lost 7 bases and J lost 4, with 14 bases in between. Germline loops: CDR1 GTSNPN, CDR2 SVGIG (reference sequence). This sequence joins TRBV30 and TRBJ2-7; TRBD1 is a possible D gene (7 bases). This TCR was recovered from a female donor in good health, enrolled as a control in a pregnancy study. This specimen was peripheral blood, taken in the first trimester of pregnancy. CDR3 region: CASHQGGYEQYF. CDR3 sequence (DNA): TGTGCCTCACACCAGGGGGGATACGAGCAGTACTTC.